This T cell receptor (beta chain) was recovered during a study of T-cell memory formation after mild COVID-19. Overall study results and limits: Later expanders leaned CD4+, whereas clones that contracted between day 15 and 85 were balanced CD4/CD8. The appearance of some responding clones in pre-infection memory suggested that cross-reactive memory joined. Most CD4+ clones that shrank were in CM and EM, while CD8+ ones turned up in EMRA.

From the 5' RACE reads, TCRdb called clonotypes with MiXCR, one entry per CDR3 protein. Of 400,000 to 550,000 distinct CDR3 sequences in the sample, approximately 23% were seen once. Germline V gene data show CDR1 as MNHEY and CDR2 as SVGAGI. Losses at the gene ends were 10 bases for V and 3 bases for J; bases not matched to a gene: 6. The length of the CDR3 is 13 residues. As for this clonotype: Its antigen is not identified.

The clonotype was recovered from an adult woman who had mild COVID-19 (a few samples of this study predate the infection). Cell type and time point are not known. The chain couples TRBV6-5 to TRBJ2-7; TRBD2 matches 10 bases. The sample comprised PBMCs or a T cell subset sorted from them (not recorded which). DNA of the CDR3: TGTGCCACCCAAGGACTAGCGGACTACGAGCAGTACTTC. This sequence encodes CATQGLADYEQYF.